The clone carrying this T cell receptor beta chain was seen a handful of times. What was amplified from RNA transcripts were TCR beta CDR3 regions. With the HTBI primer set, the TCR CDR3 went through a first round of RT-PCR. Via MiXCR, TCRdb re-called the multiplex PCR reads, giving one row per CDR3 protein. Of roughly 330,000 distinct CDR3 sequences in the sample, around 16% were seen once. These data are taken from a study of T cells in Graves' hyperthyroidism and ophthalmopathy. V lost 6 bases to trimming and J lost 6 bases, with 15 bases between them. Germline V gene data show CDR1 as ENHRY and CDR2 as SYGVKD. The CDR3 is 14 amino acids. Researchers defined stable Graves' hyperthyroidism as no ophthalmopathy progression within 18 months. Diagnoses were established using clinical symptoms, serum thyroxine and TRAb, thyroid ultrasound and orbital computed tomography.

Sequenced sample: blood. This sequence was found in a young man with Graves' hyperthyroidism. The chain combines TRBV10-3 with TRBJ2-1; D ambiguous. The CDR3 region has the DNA TGTGCCATCAGGCTGGACGGAAACCGCAATGAGCAGTTCTTC. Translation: CAIRLDGNRNEQFF.